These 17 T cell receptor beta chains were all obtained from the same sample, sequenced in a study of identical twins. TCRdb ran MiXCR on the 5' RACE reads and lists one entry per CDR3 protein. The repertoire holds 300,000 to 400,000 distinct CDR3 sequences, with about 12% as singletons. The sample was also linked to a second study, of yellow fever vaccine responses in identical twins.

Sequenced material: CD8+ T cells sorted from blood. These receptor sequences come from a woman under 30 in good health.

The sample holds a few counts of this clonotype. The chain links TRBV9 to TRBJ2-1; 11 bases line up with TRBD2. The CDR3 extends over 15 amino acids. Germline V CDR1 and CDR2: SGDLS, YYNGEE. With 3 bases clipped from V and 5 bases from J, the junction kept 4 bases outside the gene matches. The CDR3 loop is CASSASGRSNNEQFF. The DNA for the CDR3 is TGTGCCAGCAGCGCTAGCGGGAGGTCCAACAATGAGCAGTTCTTC.

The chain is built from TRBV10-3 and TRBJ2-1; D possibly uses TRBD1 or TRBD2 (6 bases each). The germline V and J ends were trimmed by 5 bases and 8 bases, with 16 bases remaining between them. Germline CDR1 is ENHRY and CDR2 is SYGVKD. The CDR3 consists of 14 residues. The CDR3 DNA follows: TGTGCCATCAGTTTGAAGGGGGGTGTGGATGAGCAGTTCTTC. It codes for CAISLKGGVDEQFF.

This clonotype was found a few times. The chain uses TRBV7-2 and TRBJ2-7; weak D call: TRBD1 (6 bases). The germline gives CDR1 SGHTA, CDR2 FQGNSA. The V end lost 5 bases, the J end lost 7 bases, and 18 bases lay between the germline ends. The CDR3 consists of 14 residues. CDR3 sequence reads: CASSPTNRVGEQYV. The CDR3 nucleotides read TGTGCCAGCAGCCCGACGAACAGGGTTGGGGAGCAGTACGTC.

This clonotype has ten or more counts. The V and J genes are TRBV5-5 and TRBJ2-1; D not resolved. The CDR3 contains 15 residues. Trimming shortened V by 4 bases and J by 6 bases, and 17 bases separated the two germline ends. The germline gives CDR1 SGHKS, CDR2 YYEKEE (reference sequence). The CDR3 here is CASSPTYAGPNEQFF. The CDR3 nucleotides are TGTGCCAGCAGCCCTACCTATGCTGGTCCCAATGAGCAGTTCTTC.

This CDR3 is CASSLFGDNQPQHF. DNA for the CDR3: TGTGCCAGCAGTTTGTTCGGGGACAATCAGCCCCAGCATTTT. The rearrangement uses TRBV27 and TRBJ1-5; D is unclear. The CDR3 runs to 14 residues. Germline-derived CDR1 and CDR2 are MNHEY and SMNVEV (reference sequence). The V end lost 3 bases, the J end lost 3 bases, and 9 bases lay between the germline ends.

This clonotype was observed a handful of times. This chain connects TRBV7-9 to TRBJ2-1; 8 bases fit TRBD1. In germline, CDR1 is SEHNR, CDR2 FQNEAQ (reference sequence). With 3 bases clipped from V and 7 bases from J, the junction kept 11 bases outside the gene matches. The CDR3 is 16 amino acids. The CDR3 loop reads CASSFIVWTGMNEQFF. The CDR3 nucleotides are TGTGCCAGCAGCTTTATTGTTTGGACAGGGATGAATGAGCAGTTCTTC. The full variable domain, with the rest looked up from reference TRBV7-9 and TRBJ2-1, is DTGVSQNPRHKITKRGQNVTFRCDPISEHNRLYWYRQTLGQGPEFLTYFQNEAQLEKSRLLSDRFSAERPKGSFSTLEIQRTEQGDSAMYLCASSFIVWTGMNEQFFGPGTRLTVL.

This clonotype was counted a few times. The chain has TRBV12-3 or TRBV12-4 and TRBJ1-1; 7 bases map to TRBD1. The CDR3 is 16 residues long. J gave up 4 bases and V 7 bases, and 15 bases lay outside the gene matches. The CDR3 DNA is TGTGCCAGCAACTCCGGGGCCAGGGGGTTGATCACTGAAGCTTTCTTT. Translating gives CASNSGARGLITEAFF.

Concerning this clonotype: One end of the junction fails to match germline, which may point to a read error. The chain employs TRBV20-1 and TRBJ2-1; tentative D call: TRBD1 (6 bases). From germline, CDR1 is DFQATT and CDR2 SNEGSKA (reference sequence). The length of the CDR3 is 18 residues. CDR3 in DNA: TGCTGTGCTTGGGGCCATGTCCACAGCGATAGGGGGTACAATGAGCAGTTCTTC. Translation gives CCAWGHVHSDRGYNEQFF.

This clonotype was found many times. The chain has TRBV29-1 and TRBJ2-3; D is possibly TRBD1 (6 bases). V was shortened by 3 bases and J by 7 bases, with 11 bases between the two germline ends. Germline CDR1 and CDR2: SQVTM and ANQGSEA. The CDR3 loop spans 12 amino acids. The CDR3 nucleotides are TGCAGCGTTGAGCTCCAGGGGTATACGCAGTATTTT. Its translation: CSVELQGYTQYF.

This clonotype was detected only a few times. The CDR3 spells CASSPSSGHYNEQFF. The CDR3 DNA sequence: TGTGCCAGCAGCCCCTCAAGCGGGCACTACAATGAGCAGTTCTTC. The chain carries TRBV7-9 and TRBJ2-1; a possible D gene is TRBD2 (6 bases). The CDR3 runs to 15 residues. V dropped 5 bases and J dropped 3 bases, with 14 bases sitting between them. Germline V gives CDR1 SEHNR, CDR2 FQNEAQ (reference sequence).

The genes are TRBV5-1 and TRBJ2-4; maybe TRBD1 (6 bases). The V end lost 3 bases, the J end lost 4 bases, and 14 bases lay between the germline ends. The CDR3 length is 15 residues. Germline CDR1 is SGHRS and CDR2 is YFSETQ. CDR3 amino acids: CASSSEPGDKNIQYF. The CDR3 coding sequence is TGCGCCAGCAGCTCCGAACCAGGGGATAAAAACATTCAGTACTTC.

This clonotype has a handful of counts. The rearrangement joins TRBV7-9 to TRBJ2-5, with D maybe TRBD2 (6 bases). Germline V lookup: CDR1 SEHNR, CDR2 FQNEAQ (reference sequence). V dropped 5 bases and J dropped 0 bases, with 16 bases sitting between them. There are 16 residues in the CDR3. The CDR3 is CASSPPGGLNQETQYF. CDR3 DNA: TGTGCCAGCAGCCCCCCAGGAGGGCTAAACCAAGAGACCCAGTACTTC.

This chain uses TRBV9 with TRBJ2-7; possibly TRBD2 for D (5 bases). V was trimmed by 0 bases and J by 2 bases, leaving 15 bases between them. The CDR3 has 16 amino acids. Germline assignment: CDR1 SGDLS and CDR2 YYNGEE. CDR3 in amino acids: CASSVAGSSGTYEQYF. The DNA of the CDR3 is TGTGCCAGCAGCGTAGCTGGGAGCAGTGGGACCTACGAGCAGTACTTC.

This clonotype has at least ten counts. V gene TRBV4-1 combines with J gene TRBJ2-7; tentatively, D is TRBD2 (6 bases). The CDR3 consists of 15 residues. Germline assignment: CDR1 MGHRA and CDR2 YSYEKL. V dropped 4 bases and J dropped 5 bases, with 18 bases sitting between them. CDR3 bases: TGCGCCAGCAGCCCGAGAAAGGGGTGGGAGGACGAGCAGTACGTC. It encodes CASSPRKGWEDEQYV.

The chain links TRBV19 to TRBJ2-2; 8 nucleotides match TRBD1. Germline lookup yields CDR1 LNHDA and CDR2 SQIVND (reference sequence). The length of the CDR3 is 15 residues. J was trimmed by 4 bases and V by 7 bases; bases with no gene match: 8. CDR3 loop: CASTPGQVLTGELFF. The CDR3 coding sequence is TGTGCCAGTACCCCGGGACAGGTTCTCACCGGGGAGCTGTTTTTT.

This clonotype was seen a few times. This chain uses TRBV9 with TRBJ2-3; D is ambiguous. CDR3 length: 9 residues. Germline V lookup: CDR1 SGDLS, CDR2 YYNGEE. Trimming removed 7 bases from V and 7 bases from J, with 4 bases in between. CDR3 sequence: CASDNTQYF. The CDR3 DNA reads TGTGCCAGCGACAATACGCAGTATTTT. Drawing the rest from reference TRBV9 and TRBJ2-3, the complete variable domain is DSGVTQTPKHLITATGQRVTLRCSPRSGDLSVYWYQQSLDQGLQFLIQYYNGEERAKGNILERFSAQQFPDLHSELNLSSLELGDSALYFCASDNTQYFGPGTRLTVL.

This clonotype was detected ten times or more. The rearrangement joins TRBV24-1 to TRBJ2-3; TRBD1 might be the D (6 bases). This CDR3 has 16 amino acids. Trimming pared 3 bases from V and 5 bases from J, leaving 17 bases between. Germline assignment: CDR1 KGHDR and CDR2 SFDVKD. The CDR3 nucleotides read TGTGCCACCAGTGATCCAACGGTCAGGGGTGGAGATACGCAGTATTTT. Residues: CATSDPTVRGGDTQYF.